This T cell receptor (beta chain) was recorded in a study of identical twins. CDR1 is SGHTA, CDR2 FQGTGA, per germline. V was pared by 2 bases and J by 5 bases, with 9 bases of the junction left unmatched. The CDR3 covers 15 residues. TCRdb passed the 5' RACE reads through MiXCR, listing each CDR3 protein once. The data show 430,000 or so distinct CDR3 sequences, 24% seen once. All donors were healthy, and all were Caucasian. These data also formed part of another study, on T cells expressing NK-cell markers. This second study says: Sequenced donors, eight in total, included seven who were HCMV-seropositive and one who was seronegative. Where several donors were concerned, these clonotypes also led the CD3+CD56-NKG2C+ fraction.

The gene calls are TRBV7-3 and TRBJ2-7; 7 nucleotides match TRBD2. The TCR comes from a woman younger than 30 in good health. Sequencing was carried out using CD4+ T cells sorted from blood. CDR3 DNA sequence: TGTGCCAGCAGCTTATATGGGGGGGGATACGACGAGCAGTACTTC. It is translated as CASSLYGGGYDEQYF.